This T cell receptor beta chain was profiled in a study of T cell repertoires in cytomegalovirus infection (dated by TCRdb to the late 2010s). For context, the study as a whole: Alongside well-studied HLA-B-restricted epitopes, the peptide stimulations were aimed at recently identified HLA-C-restricted CMV epitopes, whose presentation resists viral immunomodulation. Donor HLA type was relevant to the analysis, because carriage of CMV infection together with the matching HLA type was indicated by public TCR beta signatures. Study-wide conclusions, independent of this receptor: In both this cohort and an independent roughly 350-donor cohort, the cumulative frequency of public TCR beta family members distinguished carriers of CMV infection plus the relevant HLA type. The ex vivo response was dominated by HLA-C-restricted CMV-specific TCR beta clonotypes, which also provided the single most frequent clonotype in two of eight donors.

In light of the paper, this sample's treatment or condition label describes: in vitro stimulation with specific CMV peptide epitopes to enrich CMV-specific T cells. For this clonotype: Its antigen is not yet known. Nothing much larger sits one base from this clone, and base qualities are not available.

Sequencing instrument: Illumina HiSeq 1500. TCRdb reanalyzed the raw reads on its own, using fastp at Q25 for trimming and MiXCR for clone calling, and kept in-frame beta chains. Under each unique CDR3 protein, matching rows form one entry showing the most common genes and DNA. This sample is represented by 750,000 to 950,000 distinct CDR3 sequences; almost 30% of them were singletons. Clones ranked in the top ten supply over 10% of the sample. CDR1 and CDR2, looked up from the germline V gene, are LGHNT and FRNRAP. From the cysteine up to the phenylalanine, the CDR3 has a length of 13 residues. The kept DNA is CDR3 alone, 39 bases in frame from the first base. V sheds 1 base and J sheds 4 bases, leaving 5 bases between their ends.

This clonotype was obtained from a human donor in good health (CMV status not recorded). Some clones in this sample may be carry-over from other donors' samples. The chain is assembled from TRBV12-5 and TRBJ1-5; no D segment can be confidently identified. This material consisted of cultured CD8+ T cells from PBMCs, taken from culture after CMV antigen stimulation. The encoded CDR3 is CASGLGPNQPQHF. The bases are TGTGCTAGTGGTTTGGGACCTAATCAGCCCCAGCATTTT.